This T cell receptor beta chain appears in the sequencing data of a study of T cell repertoires in cytomegalovirus infection. Study as a whole: CMV epitopes in the study were HLA-C-restricted (recently identified) and HLA-B-restricted (well studied).

Concerning this clonotype: The target antigen is unknown.

Using its own MiXCR run on the reads, TCRdb lists one record per CDR3 protein. The table has roughly 920,000 distinct CDR3 sequences, approximately 33% seen once. This CDR3 has 14 amino acids. Trimming removed 1 base from V and 3 bases from J, with 10 bases in between. CDR1 is SGHVS and CDR2 is FNYEAQ in the germline V gene. Study conclusions and caveats: Ex vivo, HLA-C-restricted CMV-specific TCR beta clonotypes prevailed over the rest of the response.

Sequencing used cultured CD8+ T cells from PBMCs, obtained from culture after CMV antigen stimulation. The TCR sequence derives from a human donor in good health (CMV status not recorded). Some clones in this sample may be carry-over from other donors' samples. The V gene is TRBV7-6, the J gene TRBJ2-7; D call uncertain. The CDR3 nucleotides are TGTGCCAGCAGCTTAGGAGGTCGGTACTACGAGCAGTACGTC. It codes for CASSLGGRYYEQYV.